This TCR beta chain is from a study of control samples from healthy donors and cancer patients. V was cut by 2 bases and J by 1 base, with 22 bases left in between. This CDR3 has 19 residues. Germline CDR1 WSHSY, CDR2 SAAADI. TCRdb's table, derived via immunoSEQ multiplex PCR, lists solely in-frame clones and lacks some. The sample records around 110,000 clones, roughly 92% being singletons. This clone was counted once. V usage is TRBV10-2 and J usage is TRBJ2-3, with D possibly being TRBD1 (6 bases). Sequencing was done on a sample of blood. The receptor was derived from a man aged 25 to 40 in good health. As DNA, the CDR3 is TGCGCCAGCAGTGAGCCCTCAGGGGCGTATGGGGTACGCACAGATACGCAGTATTTT. Protein sequence: CASSEPSGAYGVRTDTQYF.